What follows are 22 T cell receptor beta chains derived from one specimen sequenced in a study of post-analysis software for immune sequencing data. Study outcomes and limitations: Comparison of patients with controls showed 5 or 6 TRBV segments more frequent in patients, TRBV5-6, TRBV5-1 and TRBV20-1 among them.

Which antigens these TCRs recognize remains unknown. Libraries were made from TCR beta cDNA, and they carried unique molecular identifiers. TCRdb re-analysed the PCR reads in MiXCR, keeping a single row per CDR3 protein. The repertoire holds 350,000 to 500,000 distinct CDR3 sequences, more than 30% seen once, with 7.6% in the top ten. Specimen: blood. All receptors derive from a girl aged 2 to 9 with multiple sclerosis.

The chain carries TRBV29-1 and TRBJ2-1; 9 positions agree with TRBD1. Germline trimming cut 5 bases from V and 4 bases from J; bases unmatched to any gene: 3. The CDR3 length is 13 residues. The germline gives CDR1 SQVTM, CDR2 ANQGSEA. The CDR3 protein is CSVSGTGYNEQFF. CDR3 coding DNA: TGCAGCGTTTCCGGGACAGGGTACAATGAGCAGTTCTTC.

The rearrangement joins TRBV28 to TRBJ2-1; D possibly corresponds to TRBD2 (5 bases). Trimming shortened V by 1 base and J by 10 bases, and 11 bases separated the two germline ends. The CDR3 has 13 residues. Germline lookup yields CDR1 MDHEN and CDR2 SYDVKM. The CDR3 protein is CASSLLEDQEQFF. The CDR3 nucleotides are TGTGCCAGCAGTTTATTGGAGGACCAAGAGCAGTTCTTC.

This sequence joins TRBV12-3 or TRBV12-4 and TRBJ1-4; 8 nucleotides line up with TRBD1. CDR3 length: 14 residues. The V gene end was trimmed by 5 bases and the J gene end by 7 bases; junction bases not matched to a gene: 6. Here the CDR3 reads CASSIRGLVEKLFF. CDR3 DNA: TGTGCCAGCAGTATCAGGGGGCTTGTTGAAAAACTGTTTTTT.

This clonotype was found once. The CDR3 DNA reads TGTGCCAGCAGATCCACGAGCAGGGAGGAGGACTATGGCTACACCTTC. The encoded protein is CASRSTSREEDYGYTF. The gene calls are TRBV6-4 and TRBJ1-2, with D possibly TRBD1 on 5 matching bases. CDR1 is MRHNA, CDR2 SNTAGT, per germline. The V end lost 6 bases, the J end lost 3 bases, and 20 bases lay between the germline ends. The CDR3 extends over 16 amino acids.

The V and J genes are TRBV29-1 and TRBJ2-1; possibly TRBD2 for D (6 bases). CDR1 is SQVTM and CDR2 is ANQGSEA in the germline V gene. Trimming removed 1 base from V and 5 bases from J, with 12 bases in between. The length of the CDR3 is 14 residues. CDR3 in DNA: TGCAGCGTTGAAGGCGGGACGGGCAACAATGAGCAGTTCTTC. Amino acid sequence: CSVEGGTGNNEQFF.

The CDR3 sequence: CSVRTTNNEQFF. CDR3 nucleotides: TGCAGCGTAAGGACTACTAACAATGAGCAGTTCTTC. This chain links TRBV29-1 with TRBJ2-1, with D maybe TRBD2 (6 bases). This CDR3 is 12 amino acids long. Trimming cost V 6 bases and J 5 bases, with 11 bases left between them. Looked up from germline, CDR1 is SQVTM and CDR2 is ANQGSEA.

This chain uses TRBV7-2 with TRBJ1-6; 7 bases match TRBD1. CDR3 size: 16 residues. Germline values: CDR1 SGHTA, CDR2 FQGNSA. V trimming: 5 bases; J trimming: 6 bases; junction bases outside the gene matches: 10. This CDR3 is CASSPRGTDFNSPLHF. CDR3 in DNA: TGTGCCAGCAGCCCCCGAGGGACAGATTTTAATTCACCCCTCCACTTT. The full variable domain, its missing parts supplied by reference TRBV7-2 and TRBJ1-6, is GAGVSQSPSNKVTEKGKDVELRCDPISGHTALYWYRQSLGQGLEFLIYFQGNSAPDKSGLPSDRFSAERTGGSVSTLTIQRTQQEDSAVYLCASSPRGTDFNSPLHFGNGTRLTVT.

The chain combines TRBV20-1 with TRBJ2-2; D unclear. Per the germline V gene, CDR1 is DFQATT and CDR2 is SNEGSKA (reference sequence). This CDR3 comprises 14 residues. V gave up 6 bases and J gave up 4 bases, with 15 bases separating them. CDR3 loop: CSAPDPTSTGELFF. For the CDR3, the DNA is TGCAGTGCCCCTGACCCGACCAGCACCGGGGAGCTGTTTTTT.

Points on this clonotype: At one boundary the junction diverges from the germline segment, which might be a read error. CDR3: CASSPGTSEETQYF. CDR3 bases: TGTGCTAGCAGCCCCGGGACTAGCGAAGAGACCCAGTACTTC. The chain combines TRBV7-7 with TRBJ2-5, with 10 bases identical to TRBD2. Germline V gene data show CDR1 as SSHAT and CDR2 as FNYEAQ (reference sequence). The CDR3 spans 14 residues.

This clonotype was detected only a few times. This rearrangement joins TRBV28 to TRBJ2-7, with D possibly being TRBD1 (6 bases). Germline V CDR1 and CDR2: MDHEN, SYDVKM. V was clipped by 6 bases and J by 6 bases, with 12 bases between them. The CDR3 runs to 12 residues. In DNA, the CDR3 is TGTGCCAGCAGGCGACAGGATGCCGAGCAGTACTTC. Its protein is CASRRQDAEQYF.

The rearrangement joins TRBV7-3 to TRBJ2-1; 7 nucleotides align to TRBD2. CDR3 length equals 18 residues. The J segment lost 2 bases and the V segment lost 4 bases, leaving 14 bases of the junction unmatched. Germline V gene data show CDR1 as SGHTA and CDR2 as FQGTGA. The CDR3 spells CASSSLAPSRKTYNEQFF. The CDR3, as DNA: TGTGCCAGCAGCTCACTAGCGCCCAGCCGGAAAACCTACAATGAGCAGTTCTTC.

CDR3 sequence (DNA): TGTGCCAGCAGCGCCCGAGGTGACAAGATTTACAATGAGCAGTTCTTC. Its translation is CASSARGDKIYNEQFF. The chain links TRBV7-8 to TRBJ2-1; no definite D call. The CDR3 contains 16 residues. The germline V gene encodes CDR1 SGHVS and CDR2 FQNEAQ. V lost 5 bases, J lost 4 bases, and 18 bases lay in between. Filled out from reference TRBV7-8 and TRBJ2-1, the complete variable domain reads GAGVSQSPRYKVAKRGQDVALRCDPISGHVSLFWYQQALGQGPEFLTYFQNEAQLDKSGLPSDRFFAERPEGSVSTLKIQRTQQEDSAVYLCASSARGDKIYNEQFFGPGTRLTVL.

The chain combines TRBV3-1 with TRBJ2-6, with a possible D match to TRBD1 (6 bases). The CDR3 loop spans 14 amino acids. Between the trimmed V and J ends, which lost 7 bases and 0 bases, there was a span of 7 bases. Germline lookup yields CDR1 LGHDT and CDR2 YNNKEL (reference sequence). The CDR3 reads CASTRGSGANVLTF. As DNA, the CDR3 is TGTGCCAGCACCAGGGGCTCTGGGGCCAACGTCCTGACTTTC.

V usage is TRBV2 and J usage is TRBJ2-4; possible D gene TRBD2, 6 bases. CDR1 and CDR2 (germline): SNHLY, FYNNEI. V lost 8 bases to trimming and J lost 13 bases, with 18 bases between them. The CDR3 contains 12 residues. The CDR3 bases are TGTGCCAGCCGGCGGGGTTATACAGAGCAGTACTTC. Residues: CASRRGYTEQYF.

The chain joins TRBV7-6 to TRBJ2-5, with 8 positions matching TRBD1. There are 15 residues in the CDR3. Germline assignment: CDR1 SGHVS and CDR2 FNYEAQ. Trimming cost V 4 bases and J 0 bases; bases outside gene matches: 4. CDR3: CASSWEQGDQETQYF. The CDR3 DNA reads TGTGCCAGCAGCTGGGAACAGGGGGACCAAGAGACCCAGTACTTC. Complete variable domain (other parts from reference TRBV7-6 and TRBJ2-5): GAGVSQSPRYKVTKRGQDVALRCDPISGHVSLYWYRQALGQGPEFLTYFNYEAQQDKSGLPNDRFSAERPEGSISTLTIQRTEQRDSAMYRCASSWEQGDQETQYFGPGTRLLVL.

This clonotype was recorded a few times. The chain is built from TRBV5-1 and TRBJ2-5, with 9 bases matching TRBD1. Judging by the DNA end, TRBJ2-7 fits better; the J call may be wrong. CDR1 and CDR2 (germline): SGHRS, YFSETQ. The CDR3 is 16 residues long. The CDR3 DNA reads as TGCGCCAGCAGCTTGCCGGGACAGGGCTTAACGTACGAGCAGTACTTC. Translated: CASSLPGQGLTYEQYF.

The V and J genes are TRBV29-1 and TRBJ2-3; D not resolved. This CDR3 is 12 amino acids long. The germline gives CDR1 SQVTM, CDR2 ANQGSEA. Deletions cut 7 bases from V and 4 bases from J, with 12 bases between. CDR3 DNA sequence: TGCAGCGCCCCAGGTGTAGCAGATACGCAGTATTTT. It is translated as CSAPGVADTQYF.

The rearrangement links TRBV20-1 to TRBJ2-1; D ambiguous. From germline, CDR1 is DFQATT and CDR2 SNEGSKA (reference sequence). The CDR3 is made up of 13 amino acids. Trimming shortened V by 6 bases and J by 0 bases, and 9 bases separated the two germline ends. The CDR3 here is CSAQESSYNEQFF. The CDR3 nucleotides are TGCAGTGCGCAGGAGAGCTCCTACAATGAGCAGTTCTTC.

This clonotype showed up just a few times. The rearrangement joins TRBV10-3 to TRBJ2-7; 8 bases fit TRBD2. The V gene end was trimmed by 2 bases and the J gene end by 0 bases; junction bases not matched to a gene: 6. This CDR3 has 16 residues. The germline V gene has CDR1 ENHRY and CDR2 SYGVKD. CDR3 residues: CAISETGTRASYEQYF. CDR3 in DNA: TGTGCCATCAGTGAGACCGGGACTAGAGCCTCCTACGAGCAGTACTTC.

This clonotype has a handful of counts. The chain is built from TRBV12-3 or TRBV12-4 and TRBJ1-5; D unclear. This CDR3 region has 14 residues. The V end lost 0 bases, the J end lost 3 bases, and 6 bases lay between the germline ends. CDR3 sequence reads: CASSLAYLNQPQHF. CDR3 DNA sequence: TGTGCCAGCAGTTTAGCGTACCTCAATCAGCCCCAGCATTTT.

In its sample, this clonotype was seen a few times. The chain couples TRBV7-3 to TRBJ2-7, with D possibly matching TRBD1 (6 bases). Germline V CDR1 and CDR2: SGHTA, FQGTGA. The CDR3 runs to 15 residues. Trimming removed 2 bases at V and 4 bases at J, with 15 bases between. CDR3 in DNA: TGTGCCAGCAGCTTAGGTTTGGGACAAAATTACGAGCAGTACTTC. It codes for CASSLGLGQNYEQYF. The full variable domain, with the rest looked up from reference TRBV7-3 and TRBJ2-7, is GAGVSQTPSNKVTEKGKYVELRCDPISGHTALYWYRQSLGQGPEFLIYFQGTGAADDSGLPNDRFFAVRPEGSVSTLKIQRTERGDSAVYLCASSLGLGQNYEQYFGPGTRLTVT.

CDR3 region: CASSYSPGRGYTF. The CDR3 nucleotides read TGTGCCAGCAGTTACTCCCCCGGGCGCGGCTACACCTTC. This chain links TRBV6-2 or TRBV6-3 with TRBJ1-2; D not certain. The CDR3 spans 13 residues. Germline V gene sequence: CDR1 MNHEY, CDR2 SVGEGT. V was pared by 0 bases and J by 8 bases, with 10 bases between.